The clone carrying this T cell receptor (beta chain) has only a few counts. Its cognate antigen is unknown. Gene names are the mouse ones. From the germline J gene comes the end of the CDR3, since the read stops 4 residues before it. The data belong to a study of CD8+ T cells in alopecia areata. Study at large: Donor skin was harvested from approximately 6-13-month-old C3H/HeJ mice with spontaneous alopecia and grafted onto approximately 6-11-week-old female C3H/HeJ recipients. General observations from the study: Scalp samples also contribute reads from the resident alphabeta T cells found in normal skin. Across lesional scalp, and particularly alopecia totalis/universalis, clonality surpassed that of normal scalp. Relative to mice, TCR sharing across patients was less clear, a difference possibly HLA-related.

Once RNA had been extracted, it was reverse transcribed into cDNA to act as the sequencing template. Here immunoSEQ multiplex PCR was the method, and the copy in TCRdb shows in-frame clones only, minus some. The sample counts some 110,000 clones, none seen once; the ten largest own less than 20%. Germline V gene sequence: CDR1 NNHDY, CDR2 SYVADS. The CDR3 has 12 residues. V lost 7 bases and J 6 bases, leaving 10 bases between the germline ends. The chain is built from TRBV13-3 and TRBJ1-4; D remains ambiguous. The TCR sequence derives from a C3H/HeJ mouse with alopecia areata. For this strain, the MHC haplotype corresponds to H2-k. Sequenced material: lesional skin. Incomplete CDR3 DNA: TGTGCCAGCGCCCAGGAGGACGAA. It encodes CASAQEDE. The whole CDR3 sequence is CASAQEDERLFF.